These 31 T cell receptor beta chains share one sample of origin, sequenced in a study of shared clonotypes between healthy human individuals. Sequencing was performed with immunoSEQ multiplex PCR; in TCRdb, only in-frame clones are kept and a portion is missing. There are about 590,000 clones in the sample; around 95% occur only once, and around 0.11% lies in the top ten. Positive CCR7 selection of CD45RO-negative cells yielded the naive CD8 cells, and terminally differentiated effector memory CD45RA+ cells were excluded. Sequencing used naive CD8+ T cells sorted from blood. These TCRs come from a woman aged 25 to 39 in good health.

This clone was found once. The gene calls are TRBV7-9 and TRBJ2-5; a weak D match, TRBD1 (6 bases). Germline lookup yields CDR1 SEHNR and CDR2 FQNEAQ (reference sequence). This CDR3 has 17 amino acids. V lost 1 base and J lost 0, with 15 bases in between. In nucleotides, the CDR3 is TGTGCCAGCAGCTTAGATTTGTTAAGGGGGTACCAAGAGACCCAGTACTTC. Amino acid sequence: CASSLDLLRGYQETQYF.

The chain joins TRBV28 to TRBJ2-6; the D is unclear. Germline lookup yields CDR1 MDHEN and CDR2 SYDVKM. V was trimmed by 6 bases and J by 0 bases, leaving 12 bases between them. The CDR3 runs 16 residues. The CDR3 nucleotides are TGTGCCAGCAGGCCGACCCGCAACTCTGGGGCCAACGTCCTGACTTTC. It codes for CASRPTRNSGANVLTF.

This chain links TRBV19 with TRBJ2-7, with TRBD1 as a possible D gene (6 bases). The CDR3 extends over 15 amino acids. The V gene lost 3 bases and the J gene lost 3 bases, with 15 bases spanning the gap. Germline V gene sequence: CDR1 LNHDA, CDR2 SQIVND (reference sequence). The chain's CDR3 is CASSMGVGTSYEQYF. The CDR3 DNA sequence: TGTGCCAGTAGTATGGGAGTTGGGACAAGCTACGAGCAGTACTTC.

The V call is TRBV7-9, the J call TRBJ2-7, with TRBD2 identical over 8 bases. The CDR3 loop spans 16 amino acids. Trimming took 1 base from V and 1 from J; bases not matched to a gene: 6. Germline CDR1 reads SEHNR; CDR2 reads FQNEAQ (reference sequence). The CDR3 sequence is CASSLVASGSSYEQYF. In DNA form, the CDR3 reads TGTGCCAGCAGCTTAGTCGCTAGCGGGTCGTCCTACGAGCAGTACTTC.

This rearrangement joins TRBV7-9 to TRBJ2-1; a weak D match, TRBD2 (5 bases). V lost 3 bases, J lost 10 bases, and 16 bases lay in between. In germline, CDR1 is SEHNR, CDR2 FQNEAQ (reference sequence). The CDR3 sequence is 14 residues long. The CDR3 loop is CASSFAEGSEEQFF. CDR3 bases: TGTGCCAGCAGCTTCGCAGAGGGCAGCGAAGAGCAGTTCTTC. Based on the CDR3 plus reference TRBV7-9 and TRBJ2-1, the full variable domain is DTGVSQNPRHKITKRGQNVTFRCDPISEHNRLYWYRQTLGQGPEFLTYFQNEAQLEKSRLLSDRFSAERPKGSFSTLEIQRTEQGDSAMYLCASSFAEGSEEQFFGPGTRLTVL.

The chain links TRBV11-2 to TRBJ2-2; D unclear. Germline loops: CDR1 SGHAT, CDR2 FQNNGV. V was trimmed by 2 bases and J by 4 bases, leaving 5 bases between them. The CDR3 loop spans 13 amino acids. The CDR3 protein is CASSLPTTGELFF. In DNA form, the CDR3 reads TGTGCCAGCAGCTTACCTACCACCGGGGAGCTGTTTTTT.

The chain combines TRBV9 with TRBJ1-4, with 7 nucleotides matching TRBD1. J lost 8 bases, V lost 4 bases, and 11 bases had no gene match. Germline CDR1 is SGDLS and CDR2 is YYNGEE. This CDR3 comprises 15 residues. This chain's CDR3 is CASSQGGTGVEKLFF. CDR3 bases: TGTGCCAGCAGCCAGGGGGGTACAGGGGTCGAAAAACTGTTTTTT.

The chain has TRBV7-6 and TRBJ2-3, with TRBD1 matching 7 bases. After removal of 5 bases from V and 8 bases from J, the junction contained 7 bases not matched to a gene. The V gene's germline CDR1 is SGHVS and CDR2 FNYEAQ. This CDR3 is built from 13 residues. CDR3 nucleotide sequence: TGTGCCAGCAGCCGGGACAGCGAGTTTACGCAGTATTTT. The encoded protein is CASSRDSEFTQYF.

The rearrangement links TRBV15 to TRBJ2-7; 10 positions agree with TRBD2. Germline V lookup: CDR1 LNHNV, CDR2 YYDKDF (reference sequence). J lost 4 bases, V lost 3 bases, and 6 bases had no gene match. The CDR3 spans 15 residues. The CDR3: CATSSRTSGLYEQYF. CDR3 DNA sequence: TGTGCCACCAGCAGTAGGACTAGCGGCTTGTACGAGCAGTACTTC.

This rearrangement joins TRBV7-9 to TRBJ1-4, with D perhaps matching TRBD1 (5 bases). The CDR3 is made up of 17 amino acids. Between the trimmed V and J ends, which lost 2 bases and 7 bases, there was a span of 20 bases. In germline, CDR1 is SEHNR, CDR2 FQNEAQ (reference sequence). The CDR3 protein is CASSLTAQGYLREKLFF. DNA for the CDR3: TGTGCCAGCAGCTTAACGGCGCAGGGTTATCTTCGTGAAAAACTGTTTTTT.

The chain employs TRBV5-1 and TRBJ2-5, with unresolved D. Germline V gives CDR1 SGHRS, CDR2 YFSETQ. Trimming removed 0 bases from V and 1 base from J, with 13 bases in between. This CDR3 is built from 16 residues. In nucleotides, the CDR3 is TGCGCCAGCAGCTTGGATGGGCTCTCAGTCCAAGAGACCCAGTACTTC. Translating gives CASSLDGLSVQETQYF.

The chain couples TRBV28 to TRBJ2-1; D could derive from TRBD1 or TRBD2 (5 bases each). CDR1 is MDHEN, CDR2 SYDVKM, per germline. V lost 2 bases, J lost 10 bases, and 18 bases lay in between. The CDR3 is 15 amino acids. Here the CDR3 DNA reads TGTGCCAGCAGTTTAGATCAGGGCGTTCCGGGGGAGCAGTTCTTC. Residues: CASSLDQGVPGEQFF.

Concerning this clone: This specimen includes other DNA sequences encoding the same CDR3. This chain links TRBV27 with TRBJ1-1; D is undetermined. The CDR3 covers 13 residues. CDR1 and CDR2 (germline): MNHEY, SMNVEV (reference sequence). Trimming stripped 1 base from V and 0 bases from J, with 3 bases between. CDR3 DNA: TGTGCCAGCAGTTTATACCTGAACACTGAAGCTTTCTTT. Translating gives CASSLYLNTEAFF.

This sequence joins TRBV4-1 and TRBJ1-4; unclear D gene. CDR3 length: 15 residues. CDR1 is MGHRA and CDR2 is YSYEKL in the germline V gene. Trimming shortened V by 5 bases and J by 4 bases, and 14 bases separated the two germline ends. For the CDR3, the DNA is TGCGCCAGCAGCGCCCGGGAAAGGCTTAATGAAAAACTGTTTTTT. It yields the protein CASSARERLNEKLFF.

Of note for this clone: The same CDR3 arises from other DNA sequences in this sample as well. The chain combines TRBV27 with TRBJ2-7; no definite D call. This CDR3 is built from 13 residues. In germline, CDR1 is MNHEY, CDR2 SMNVEV (reference sequence). V was pared by 3 bases and J by 2 bases, with 8 bases between. The CDR3 nucleotides read TGTGCCAGCAGTTTCGGCCAGACCTACGAGCAGTACTTC. Translating it yields CASSFGQTYEQYF.

V and J are TRBV11-2 and TRBJ2-7; 8 nucleotides align to TRBD2. The CDR3 is 15 residues long. The trim removed 5 bases at V and 2 bases at J, leaving 8 bases unmatched. Looked up from germline, CDR1 is SGHAT and CDR2 is FQNNGV. The CDR3 region has the DNA TGTGCCAGCAGCGCGGGGGGAGGCAGAACCTACGAGCAGTACTTC. Residues: CASSAGGGRTYEQYF. The entire variable domain, with the rest obtained from reference TRBV11-2 and TRBJ2-7, is as follows: EAGVAQSPRYKIIEKRQSVAFWCNPISGHATLYWYQQILGQGPKLLIQFQNNGVVDDSQLPKDRFSAERLKGVDSTLKIQPAKLEDSAVYLCASSAGGGRTYEQYFGPGTRLTVT.

The CDR3 DNA reads as TGTGCCACCAGCATGTTACCTGTAGGGCACGAGGATTCTGGGGCCAACGTCCTGACTTTC. Translating gives CATSMLPVGHEDSGANVLTF. The V and J genes are TRBV15 and TRBJ2-6; D call uncertain. V was shortened by 4 bases and J by 1 base, with 23 bases between the two germline ends. CDR1 is LNHNV and CDR2 is YYDKDF in the germline V gene (reference sequence). The CDR3 extends over 20 amino acids.

The V gene is TRBV7-9, the J gene TRBJ2-7, with 12 bases matching TRBD2. V lost 1 base, J lost 1 base, and 2 bases stayed unmatched. The CDR3 runs 16 residues. Germline V gene sequence: CDR1 SEHNR, CDR2 FQNEAQ (reference sequence). CDR3 DNA sequence: TGTGCCAGCAGCTTAGGGACTAGCGGGAATTCCTACGAGCAGTACTTC. Translation: CASSLGTSGNSYEQYF.

The CDR3 sequence is CASSLGANNEQFF. In DNA form, the CDR3 reads TGCGCCAGCAGCTTGGGGGCAAACAATGAGCAGTTCTTC. The chain joins TRBV5-1 to TRBJ2-1; D is uncertain. V was shortened by 0 bases and J by 5 bases, with 6 bases between the two germline ends. This CDR3 comprises 13 residues. Germline values: CDR1 SGHRS, CDR2 YFSETQ.

The V and J genes are TRBV7-9 and TRBJ1-1; tentatively, D is TRBD1 (5 bases). CDR1 and CDR2 (germline): SEHNR, FQNEAQ (reference sequence). CDR3 length: 14 residues. The V gene lost 5 bases and the J gene lost 3 bases, with 13 bases spanning the gap. The CDR3 protein is CASSAQGDDTEAFF. The CDR3 DNA reads TGTGCCAGCAGCGCGCAGGGCGACGACACTGAAGCTTTCTTT.

This clone was detected once. The gene calls are TRBV27 and TRBJ2-4; tentatively, D is TRBD1 or TRBD2 (5 bases each). The CDR3 has 15 residues. The germline V gene has CDR1 MNHEY and CDR2 SMNVEV (reference sequence). Trimming shortened V by 3 bases and J by 5 bases, and 14 bases separated the two germline ends. CDR3 nucleotides: TGTGCCAGCAGTTTGGGTCCCGGGACCCAAAACATTCAGTACTTC. Translation: CASSLGPGTQNIQYF.

This chain links TRBV11-2 with TRBJ1-3; D is possibly TRBD1 (5 bases). In germline, CDR1 is SGHAT, CDR2 FQNNGV. Trimming left V 6 bases short and J 1 base short, with 22 bases between. The CDR3 is 18 residues long. The DNA for the CDR3 is TGTGCCAGCAGTCCACCCGGGACTTCAAGCCAGTCTGGAAACACCATATATTTT. This gives the protein CASSPPGTSSQSGNTIYF.

This rearrangement joins TRBV6-5 to TRBJ1-4; no firm D call. The ends were cut back, 0 bases at V and 8 bases at J, with 13 bases in the middle. CDR1 is MNHEY, CDR2 SVGAGI, per germline. The CDR3 has 15 amino acids. CDR3 coding DNA: TGTGCCAGCAGTTACTCGATTGCCAGGCACGAAAAACTGTTTTTT. The encoded protein is CASSYSIARHEKLFF.

This chain links TRBV28 with TRBJ1-1; D gene uncertain. CDR1 is MDHEN, CDR2 SYDVKM, per germline. This CDR3 has 14 residues. Deletions cut 5 bases from V and 0 bases from J, with 10 bases between. The CDR3 sequence is CASSPNQMNTEAFF. The CDR3 region has the DNA TGTGCCAGCAGTCCAAACCAAATGAACACTGAAGCTTTCTTT.

V gene TRBV6-6 combines with J gene TRBJ2-5; D is ambiguous. This CDR3 comprises 15 residues. Looked up from germline, CDR1 is MNHNY and CDR2 is SVGAGI (reference sequence). The germline V and J ends were trimmed by 5 bases and 6 bases, with 19 bases remaining between them. CDR3 coding DNA: TGTGCCAGCAGTAACGAAGACCCCGCGTGGAAGACCCAGTACTTC. This codes for CASSNEDPAWKTQYF.

V and J are TRBV2 and TRBJ2-5; 10 nucleotides agree with TRBD2. The assigned J gene may be wrong: the sequence end matches TRBJ2-7 better. Per the germline V gene, CDR1 is SNHLY and CDR2 is FYNNEI. The CDR3 loop spans 16 amino acids. The CDR3 loop is CASSDPRTSGLYEQYF. The CDR3 DNA is TGTGCCAGCAGTGATCCCAGGACTAGCGGACTGTACGAGCAGTACTTC.

Written as DNA, the CDR3 is TGTGCCAGCAGCGTAGAGGATAACACTGAAGCTTTCTTT. Its translation is CASSVEDNTEAFF. The chain joins TRBV9 to TRBJ1-1; no clear D gene. The germline V and J ends were trimmed by 0 bases and 2 bases, with 5 bases remaining between them. CDR1 SGDLS and CDR2 YYNGEE come from the germline V gene. CDR3 length: 13 residues.

This clone was counted only a few times. V is TRBV4-1 and J is TRBJ2-2; perhaps TRBD2 as D (6 bases). The CDR3 sequence is 14 residues long. Germline values: CDR1 MGHRA, CDR2 YSYEKL. Trimming cost V 2 bases and J 6 bases, with 10 bases left between them. In DNA form, the CDR3 reads TGCGCCAGCAGCCAAACACCGGGAGCCGGGGAGCTGTTTTTT. It yields the protein CASSQTPGAGELFF.

J is TRBJ1-3 and V is TRBV6-5; D may be TRBD1 (6 bases). This CDR3 spans 15 amino acids. Germline CDR1 is MNHEY and CDR2 is SVGAGI. With 10 bases removed from V and 0 bases from J, the gap between germline ends came to 16 bases. The CDR3 nucleotides read TGTGCCACCTGCCCGGGGGACAACTCTGGAAACACCATATATTTT. Its protein is CATCPGDNSGNTIYF.

V and J are TRBV6-6 and TRBJ2-7; no firm D call. This CDR3 spans 13 amino acids. CDR1 MNHNY and CDR2 SVGAGI come from the germline V gene (reference sequence). V lost 4 bases to trimming and J lost 3 bases, with 10 bases between them. CDR3 sequence (DNA): TGTGCCAGCAGTTTTGGCATAGGCTACGAGCAGTACTTC. This sequence encodes CASSFGIGYEQYF.

This clone was picked up one time. J is TRBJ1-2 and V is TRBV20-1; unclear D gene. CDR1 and CDR2 from the germline V gene are DFQATT and SNEGSKA (reference sequence). This CDR3 region has 11 residues. V lost 5 bases to trimming and J lost 5 bases, with 9 bases between them. The CDR3 here is CSAHGAYGYTF. CDR3 bases: TGCAGTGCTCATGGAGCGTATGGCTACACCTTC.